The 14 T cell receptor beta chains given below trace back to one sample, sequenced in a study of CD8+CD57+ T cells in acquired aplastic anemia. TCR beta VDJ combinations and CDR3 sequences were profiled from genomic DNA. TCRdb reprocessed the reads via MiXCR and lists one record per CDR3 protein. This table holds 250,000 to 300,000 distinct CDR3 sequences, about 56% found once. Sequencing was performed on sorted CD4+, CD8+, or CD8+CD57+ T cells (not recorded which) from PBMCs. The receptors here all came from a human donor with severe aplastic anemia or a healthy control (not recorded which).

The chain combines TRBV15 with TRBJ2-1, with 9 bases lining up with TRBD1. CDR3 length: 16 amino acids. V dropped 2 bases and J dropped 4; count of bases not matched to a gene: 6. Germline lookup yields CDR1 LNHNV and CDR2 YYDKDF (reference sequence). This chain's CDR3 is CATSRTTGGSYNEQFF. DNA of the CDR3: TGTGCCACCAGCAGAACGACAGGGGGGTCTTACAATGAGCAGTTCTTC.

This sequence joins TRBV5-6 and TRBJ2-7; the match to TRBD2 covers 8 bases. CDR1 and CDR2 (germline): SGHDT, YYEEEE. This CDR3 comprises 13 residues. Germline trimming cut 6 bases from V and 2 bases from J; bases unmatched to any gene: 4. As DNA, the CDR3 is TGTGCCAGCATCGGTAGCGGGGCCTACGAGCAGTACTTC. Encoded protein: CASIGSGAYEQYF. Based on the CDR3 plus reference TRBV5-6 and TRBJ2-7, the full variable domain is DAGVTQSPTHLIKTRGQQVTLRCSPKSGHDTVSWYQQALGQGPQFIFQYYEEEERQRGNFPDRFSGHQFPNYSSELNVNALLLGDSALYLCASIGSGAYEQYFGPGTRLTVT.

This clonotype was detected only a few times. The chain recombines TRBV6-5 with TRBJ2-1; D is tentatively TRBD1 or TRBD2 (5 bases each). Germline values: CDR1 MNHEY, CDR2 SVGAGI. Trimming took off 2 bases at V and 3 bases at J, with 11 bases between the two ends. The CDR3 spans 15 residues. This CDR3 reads CASSYDGAVYNEQFF. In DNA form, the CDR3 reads TGTGCCAGCAGTTACGACGGGGCAGTCTACAATGAGCAGTTCTTC.

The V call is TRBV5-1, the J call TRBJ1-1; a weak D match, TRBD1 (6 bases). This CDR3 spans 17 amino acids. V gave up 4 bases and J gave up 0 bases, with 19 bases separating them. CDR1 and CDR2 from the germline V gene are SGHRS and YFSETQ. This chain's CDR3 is CASSVEGVQYMNTEAFF. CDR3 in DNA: TGCGCCAGCAGCGTGGAGGGGGTCCAATATATGAACACTGAAGCTTTCTTT.

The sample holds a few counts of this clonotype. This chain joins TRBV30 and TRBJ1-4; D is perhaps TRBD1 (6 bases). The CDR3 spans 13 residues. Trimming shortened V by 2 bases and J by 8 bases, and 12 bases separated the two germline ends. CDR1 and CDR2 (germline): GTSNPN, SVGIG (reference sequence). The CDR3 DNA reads TGTGCCTGGAGTTTTCGGGGGCGCGAAAAACTGTTTTTT. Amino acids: CAWSFRGREKLFF.

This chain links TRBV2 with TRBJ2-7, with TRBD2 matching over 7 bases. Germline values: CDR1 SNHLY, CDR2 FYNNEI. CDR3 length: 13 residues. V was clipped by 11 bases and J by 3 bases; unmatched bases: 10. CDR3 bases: TGTGCCGCTTCAAGCGGGGCAAGCTACGAGCAGTACTTC. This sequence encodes CAASSGASYEQYF.

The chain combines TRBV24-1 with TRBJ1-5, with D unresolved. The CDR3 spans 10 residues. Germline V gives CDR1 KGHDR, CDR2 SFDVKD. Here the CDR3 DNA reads TGTGCTAGGGCCGGAGAGCCCCAGCATTTT. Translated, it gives CARAGEPQHF.

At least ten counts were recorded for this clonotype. CDR3 in DNA: TGTGCCAGCCAGGGGGCGGGAGAAAAACTGTTTTTT. It codes for CASQGAGEKLFF. The rearrangement uses TRBV2 and TRBJ1-4, with 8 bases that match TRBD1. The CDR3 sequence is 12 residues long. Trimming removed 8 bases from V and 8 bases from J; junction bases left unmatched: 4. CDR1 is SNHLY, CDR2 FYNNEI, per germline.

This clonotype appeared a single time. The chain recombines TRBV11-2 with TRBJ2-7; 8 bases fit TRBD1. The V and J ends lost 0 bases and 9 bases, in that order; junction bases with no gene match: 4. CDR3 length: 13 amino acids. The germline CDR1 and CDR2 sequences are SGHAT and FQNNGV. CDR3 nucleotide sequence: TGTGCCAGCAGCTTAGAACCAGGGGGCGGGCAGTACTTC. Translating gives CASSLEPGGGQYF.

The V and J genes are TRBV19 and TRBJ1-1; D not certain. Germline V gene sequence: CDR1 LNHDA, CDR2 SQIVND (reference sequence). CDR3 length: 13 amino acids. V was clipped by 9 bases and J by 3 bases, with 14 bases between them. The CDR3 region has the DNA TGTGCCAGCAGCCCCCGACCGGACACTGAAGCTTTCTTT. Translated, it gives CASSPRPDTEAFF.

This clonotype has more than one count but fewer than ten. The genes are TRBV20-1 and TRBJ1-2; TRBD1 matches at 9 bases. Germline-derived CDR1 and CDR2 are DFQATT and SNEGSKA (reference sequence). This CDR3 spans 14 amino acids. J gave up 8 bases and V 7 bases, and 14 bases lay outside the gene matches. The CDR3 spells CSVPLNRGRGGYTF. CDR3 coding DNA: TGCAGTGTCCCCCTCAACAGGGGGCGCGGGGGCTACACCTTC.

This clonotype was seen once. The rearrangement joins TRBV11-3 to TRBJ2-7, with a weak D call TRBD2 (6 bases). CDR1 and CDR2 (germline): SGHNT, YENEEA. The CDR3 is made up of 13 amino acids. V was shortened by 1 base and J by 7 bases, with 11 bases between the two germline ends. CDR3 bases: TGTGCCAGCAGCTTAGTCGCAGGGAGGGAGCAGTACTTC. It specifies CASSLVAGREQYF.

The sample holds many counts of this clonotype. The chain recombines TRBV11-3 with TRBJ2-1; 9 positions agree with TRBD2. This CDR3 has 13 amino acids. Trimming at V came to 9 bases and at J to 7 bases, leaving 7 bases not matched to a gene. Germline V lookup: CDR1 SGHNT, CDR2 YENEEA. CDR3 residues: CASAGGDGNEQFF. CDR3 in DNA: TGTGCCAGTGCGGGGGGGGATGGAAATGAGCAGTTCTTC. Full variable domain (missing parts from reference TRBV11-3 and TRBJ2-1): EAGVVQSPRYKIIEKKQPVAFWCNPISGHNTLYWYLQNLGQGPELLIRYENEEAVDDSQLPKDRFSAERLKGVDSTLKIQPAELGDSAVYLCASAGGDGNEQFFGPGTRLTVL.

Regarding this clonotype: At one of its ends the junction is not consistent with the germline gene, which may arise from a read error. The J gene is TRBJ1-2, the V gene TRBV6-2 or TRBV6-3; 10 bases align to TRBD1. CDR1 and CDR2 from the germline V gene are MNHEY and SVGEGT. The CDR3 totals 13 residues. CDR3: CASTDRGLYGHTF. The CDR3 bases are TGTGCCAGCACAGACAGGGGGCTGTATGGCCACACCTTC.